This T cell receptor (beta chain) was identified in a study of blood T cell repertoires in COVID-19. CDR3 length: 16 residues. Germline V gene sequence: CDR1 LNHDA, CDR2 SQIVND (reference sequence). Trimming shortened V by 4 bases and J by 3 bases, and 16 bases separated the two germline ends. Study processing details: From reference gene primer amplification, estimates of nucleated cell counts were derived. Method: immunoSEQ multiplex PCR; TCRdb's copy keeps in-frame clones and lacks some. V and J calls and clone size are copied from that table; D and trimming were computed from the DNA. The sample contains roughly 200,000 clones, 87% of which appear only once.

The receptor was isolated from a man in his sixties who had recovered from COVID-19. The sequenced sample consisted of peripheral blood. The gene calls are TRBV19 and TRBJ1-5, with a weak D call TRBD1 (6 bases). The CDR3: CASSTISTGSNQPQHF. The CDR3 coding sequence is TGTGCCAGTAGTACAATTTCCACAGGGTCCAATCAGCCCCAGCATTTT.